This TCR beta chain appears in the sequencing data of a study of T cells in Graves' hyperthyroidism and ophthalmopathy. Overall study findings and caveats: Blood also contained most expanded thyroid clonotypes above 0.001.

CDR3 length: 15 amino acids. Between the trimmed V and J ends, which lost 2 bases and 4 bases, there was a span of 14 bases. The germline gives CDR1 MGHDK, CDR2 SYGVNS. RNA transcripts were the template for amplifying TCR beta CDR3 regions. RT-PCR in the first round (using the HTBI primer set) targeted the TCR CDR3. TCRdb re-called the multiplex PCR reads through MiXCR, storing one row per CDR3 protein. The table has about 400,000 distinct CDR3 sequences, more than 13% seen once; the top ten hold around 28%. Diagnostic assessment was based on clinical symptoms, serum thyroxine and TRAb, thyroid ultrasound and orbital computed tomography. Using more than 8 ml of fresh peripheral blood, PBMCs were prepared. This clonotype came up a few times. Its cognate antigen is unknown.

The TCR was taken from a man aged 50 or older with Graves' ophthalmopathy. The chain couples TRBV25-1 to TRBJ1-1, with TRBD1 as a possible D gene (6 bases). Sequenced: blood. CDR3 nucleotides: TGTGCCAGCAGTGAACGAAGGGGGATGGGCACTGAAGCTTTCTTT. Translating it yields CASSERRGMGTEAFF.